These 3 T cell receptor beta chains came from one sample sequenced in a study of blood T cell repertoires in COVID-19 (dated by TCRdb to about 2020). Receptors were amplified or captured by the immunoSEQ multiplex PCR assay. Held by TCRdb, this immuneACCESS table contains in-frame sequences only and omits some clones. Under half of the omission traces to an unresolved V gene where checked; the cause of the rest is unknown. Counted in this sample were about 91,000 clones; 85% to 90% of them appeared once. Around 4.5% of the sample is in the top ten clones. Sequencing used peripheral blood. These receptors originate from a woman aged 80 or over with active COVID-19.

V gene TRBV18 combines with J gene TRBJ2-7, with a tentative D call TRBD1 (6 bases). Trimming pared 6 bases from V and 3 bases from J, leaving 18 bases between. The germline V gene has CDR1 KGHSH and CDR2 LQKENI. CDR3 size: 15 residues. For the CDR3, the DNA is TGTGCCAGCTCGTTTAGCCGGGACACAATCTACGAGCAGTACTTC. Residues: CASSFSRDTIYEQYF.

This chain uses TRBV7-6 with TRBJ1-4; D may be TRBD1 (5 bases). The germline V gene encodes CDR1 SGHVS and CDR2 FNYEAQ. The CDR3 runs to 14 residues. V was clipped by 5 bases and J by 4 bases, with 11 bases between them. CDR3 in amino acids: CASSRIRDNEKLFF. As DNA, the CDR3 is TGTGCCAGCAGCCGAATCAGGGATAATGAAAAACTGTTTTTT.

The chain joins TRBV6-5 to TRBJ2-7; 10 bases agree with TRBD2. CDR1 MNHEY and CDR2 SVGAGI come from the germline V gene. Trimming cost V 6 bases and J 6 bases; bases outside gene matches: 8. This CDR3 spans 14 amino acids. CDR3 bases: TGTGCCAGCAGGAGAGCGGGAGGGAGGGGCGAGCAGTACTTC. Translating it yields CASRRAGGRGEQYF.